What follows is one T cell receptor beta chain and its context. Its antigen is as yet unknown. The record originates from a study of breast tumors, draining lymph nodes, adjacent tissues. Axillary draining lymph nodes of breast cancer patients supplied the node samples. Overall study results and limits: Luminal-like breast cancer showed significantly higher tumor–nontumor repertoire similarity than basal-like.

TCRdb re-derived calls from the multiplex PCR reads in MiXCR, one entry per CDR3 protein. Among 150,000 to 200,000 distinct CDR3 sequences, around a third were seen once, and the ten largest hold around 4.5%. The CDR3 is 12 residues long. The V end was cut by 5 bases, the J end by 8 bases, with 12 bases between. Germline CDR1 reads SEHNR; CDR2 reads FQNEAQ (reference sequence). The sample was axillary lymph node tissue. This sequence originates from a female donor with breast cancer. Some clones in this sample may be carry-over from other donors' samples. This sequence joins TRBV7-9 and TRBJ1-2; unclear D gene. The CDR3 DNA follows: TGTGCCAGCAGCCAACCCGTAGGGGGCTACACCTTC. It yields the protein CASSQPVGGYTF.